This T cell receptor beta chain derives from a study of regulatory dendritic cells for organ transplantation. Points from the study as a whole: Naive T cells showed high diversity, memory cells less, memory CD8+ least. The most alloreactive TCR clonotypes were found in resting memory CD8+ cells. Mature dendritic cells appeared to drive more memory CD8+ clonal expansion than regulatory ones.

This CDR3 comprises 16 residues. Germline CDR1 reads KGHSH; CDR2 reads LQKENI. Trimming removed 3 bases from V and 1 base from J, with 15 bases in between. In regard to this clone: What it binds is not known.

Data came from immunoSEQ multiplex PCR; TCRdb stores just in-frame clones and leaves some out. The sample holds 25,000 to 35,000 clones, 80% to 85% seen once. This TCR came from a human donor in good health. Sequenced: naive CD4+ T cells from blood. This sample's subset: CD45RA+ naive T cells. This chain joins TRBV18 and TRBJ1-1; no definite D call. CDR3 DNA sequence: TGTGCCAGCTCACCCTTAGACCCGGGTGGGAACACTGAAGCTTTCTTT. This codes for CASSPLDPGGNTEAFF.